This T cell receptor beta chain came from a study of PD-L1 blockade in urothelial cancer. The V gene's germline CDR1 is MDHEN and CDR2 SYDVKM. V shed 7 bases and J 8 bases; nucleotides not matched to a gene: 12. CDR3 length: 14 residues. The table came from immunoSEQ multiplex PCR; TCRdb's copy has only in-frame clones and leaves some out. The sample consists of 55,000 or so clones, over 75% of them appearing once. The rearrangement joins TRBV28 to TRBJ1-2; 8 bases are shared with TRBD1. The sample here was PBMCs, taken around atezolizumab (anti-PD-L1) treatment. This clonotype originated in a man between 35 and 55 years old with urothelial cancer. In nucleotides, the CDR3 is TGTGCCAGCAACCAGGGGACAGGAAGAATCGGCTACACCTTC. Protein: CASNQGTGRIGYTF.